This T cell receptor beta chain was documented in a study of blood T cell repertoires in COVID-19. About the research overall: The United States, Italy and Spain provided the acute and convalescent COVID-19 samples.

Authors' analysis steps: Amplification from reference gene primers served as the basis for estimated nucleated cell counts. Here immunoSEQ multiplex PCR was the method, and the copy in TCRdb shows in-frame clones only, minus some. D and trimming were read from the DNA, whereas the V and J calls and clone size are those reported in that table. The sample shows 150,000 to 200,000 clones, approximately 83% of them seen only once. This CDR3 region has 11 residues. V was trimmed by 2 bases and J by 13 bases, leaving 11 bases between them. Germline V gene lookup returns CDR1 MDHEN and CDR2 SYDVKM. Sequencing was done on a sample of peripheral blood. The genes are TRBV28 and TRBJ1-2; D is perhaps TRBD1 (5 bases). This TCR was recovered from a man in his 70s with active or convalescent COVID-19. CDR3 protein: CASSLRQGPTF. In nucleotides, the CDR3 is TGTGCCAGCAGTTTAAGGCAGGGCCCCACCTTC.